The 18 T cell receptor beta chains given below trace back to one sample, sequenced in a study of early T cells in non-severe SARS-CoV-2 infection. TCRdb fed the 5' RACE reads into MiXCR, producing one record per CDR3 protein. The table lists about 71,000 distinct CDR3 sequences, roughly 15% of them singletons. The sample comprised whole blood. Receptors were obtained from an adult who was a healthcare worker with PCR-confirmed SARS-CoV-2 infection or an uninfected control (not recorded which).

This clonotype was recorded at least ten times. V is TRBV7-8 and J is TRBJ1-6, with D unresolved. Germline-derived CDR1 and CDR2 are SGHVS and FQNEAQ. Trimming took 2 bases from V and 7 from J, leaving 9 bases between them. The CDR3 loop spans 14 amino acids. In DNA form, the CDR3 reads TGTGCCAGCAGCTTACGGGCCTTAAATTCACCCCTCCACTTT. It is translated as CASSLRALNSPLHF.

This clonotype was seen only a few times. This chain uses TRBV20-1 with TRBJ2-7; D might be TRBD2 (6 bases). The CDR3 spans 14 residues. Trimming pared 7 bases from V and 4 bases from J, leaving 20 bases between. Germline V gene data show CDR1 as DFQATT and CDR2 as SNEGSKA (reference sequence). CDR3 sequence reads: CSVSSGTGPYEQYF. CDR3 DNA sequence: TGCAGTGTTTCGTCCGGGACTGGTCCTTACGAGCAGTACTTC.

This chain joins TRBV29-1 and TRBJ1-1; D possibly corresponds to TRBD1 (6 bases). The V gene lost 7 bases and the J gene lost 1 base, with 10 bases spanning the gap. The CDR3 contains 12 residues. The germline V gene has CDR1 SQVTM and CDR2 ANQGSEA. The chain's CDR3 is CSAGQPNTEAFF. For the CDR3, the DNA is TGCAGCGCCGGACAGCCGAACACTGAAGCTTTCTTT.

The chain links TRBV18 to TRBJ2-2; the D is unclear. In germline, CDR1 is KGHSH, CDR2 LQKENI. The CDR3 is 16 amino acids. V was shortened by 3 bases and J by 3 bases, with 14 bases between the two germline ends. The CDR3 nucleotides read TGTGCCAGCTCACCCCTCACGTCCCCAGACACCGGGGAGCTGTTTTTT. Translated, it gives CASSPLTSPDTGELFF. Combining the CDR3 with reference TRBV18 and TRBJ2-2 gives the whole variable domain NAGVMQNPRHLVRRRGQEARLRCSPMKGHSHVYWYRQLPEEGLKFMVYLQKENIIDESGMPKERFSAEFPKEGPSILRIQQVVRGDSAAYFCASSPLTSPDTGELFFGEGSRLTVL.

There are a few counts of this clonotype. The chain has TRBV5-6 and TRBJ2-7; unclear D gene. V dropped 1 base and J dropped 2 bases, with 7 bases sitting between them. The germline V gene encodes CDR1 SGHDT and CDR2 YYEEEE. The CDR3 is 13 amino acids. DNA for the CDR3: TGTGCCAGCAGCTTGAGGCAGGCCTACGAGCAGTACTTC. Encoded protein: CASSLRQAYEQYF.

This clonotype was observed a handful of times. This chain links TRBV20-1 with TRBJ2-3; D uncertain. Germline values: CDR1 DFQATT, CDR2 SNEGSKA (reference sequence). V was pared by 1 base and J by 0 bases, with 8 bases between. The CDR3 spans 14 residues. CDR3 in amino acids: CSARGTPSTDTQYF. In DNA form, the CDR3 reads TGCAGTGCTAGAGGCACCCCTAGCACAGATACGCAGTATTTT.

Many counts were recorded for this clonotype. CDR3 sequence: CASSEERSGNTIYF. The CDR3 DNA reads as TGTGCCAGCAGTGAGGAAAGGTCTGGAAACACCATATATTTT. This chain uses TRBV25-1 with TRBJ1-3; D is unresolved. CDR1 and CDR2 (germline): MGHDK, SYGVNS. The CDR3 has 14 amino acids. Between the trimmed V and J ends, which lost 3 bases and 1 base, there was a span of 7 bases.

The chain carries TRBV5-1 and TRBJ1-2, with D unclear. V was cut by 1 base and J by 5 bases, with 9 bases left in between. The CDR3 has 13 residues. Germline-derived CDR1 and CDR2 are SGHRS and YFSETQ. The CDR3 here is CASSLRQDYGYTF. DNA for the CDR3: TGCGCCAGCAGCTTGAGGCAGGATTATGGCTACACCTTC.

This clonotype was found a few times. This chain joins TRBV28 and TRBJ1-3; D remains unclear. CDR1 and CDR2 from the germline V gene are MDHEN and SYDVKM. The CDR3 loop spans 12 amino acids. Trimming took off 7 bases at V and 0 bases at J, with 4 bases between the two ends. CDR3 protein: CASTASGNTIYF. The DNA for the CDR3 is TGTGCCAGCACCGCCTCTGGAAACACCATATATTTT.

Only a few counts were recorded for this clonotype. V and J are TRBV18 and TRBJ1-1, with 9 positions matching TRBD1. Trimming removed 6 bases from V and 0 bases from J; junction bases left unmatched: 17. Per the germline V gene, CDR1 is KGHSH and CDR2 is LQKENI. This CDR3 is built from 19 residues. The CDR3 spells CASSPTQTGGTWMNTEAFF. The CDR3 coding sequence is TGTGCCAGCTCCCCTACACAGACAGGGGGGACGTGGATGAACACTGAAGCTTTCTTT. The entire variable domain, with the rest obtained from reference TRBV18 and TRBJ1-1, is as follows: NAGVMQNPRHLVRRRGQEARLRCSPMKGHSHVYWYRQLPEEGLKFMVYLQKENIIDESGMPKERFSAEFPKEGPSILRIQQVVRGDSAAYFCASSPTQTGGTWMNTEAFFGQGTRLTVV.

The sample holds many counts of this clonotype. The rearrangement links TRBV2 to TRBJ1-1; weak D call: TRBD1 (6 bases). With 7 bases removed from V and 4 bases from J, the gap between germline ends came to 10 bases. CDR1 and CDR2 (germline): SNHLY, FYNNEI. CDR3 length equals 12 residues. The CDR3 nucleotides read TGTGCCAGCAAGAAGACAGGCACTGAAGCTTTCTTT. It encodes CASKKTGTEAFF.

This clonotype was seen a handful of times. The chain is built from TRBV2 and TRBJ2-3; 11 nucleotides align to TRBD2. CDR3 size: 17 residues. Per the germline V gene, CDR1 is SNHLY and CDR2 is FYNNEI. V shed 4 bases, J shed 0 bases, and the junction held 6 bases outside the gene matches. CDR3 in DNA: TGTGCCAGCAGTGGGCTAGCGGGGGGACAGAGCACAGATACGCAGTATTTT. It is translated as CASSGLAGGQSTDTQYF.

This clonotype appeared many times. V usage is TRBV6-8 and J usage is TRBJ2-7, with D possibly being TRBD1 (6 bases). The CDR3 extends over 12 amino acids. The V end was cut by 7 bases, the J end by 0 bases, with 7 bases between. Looked up from germline, CDR1 is MNHGY and CDR2 is SAAAGT. The CDR3 reads CASKGDSYEQYF. The CDR3 region has the DNA TGTGCCAGCAAGGGGGACTCCTACGAGCAGTACTTC.

This clonotype was recorded a few times. The V call is TRBV10-3, the J call TRBJ1-6; the D is unclear. CDR3 length: 16 residues. Deletions cut 2 bases from V and 5 bases from J, with 13 bases between. Germline CDR1 is ENHRY and CDR2 is SYGVKD. The CDR3 is CAISETGSQDNSPLHF. DNA for the CDR3: TGTGCCATCAGTGAGACCGGGAGTCAAGATAATTCACCCCTCCACTTT.

This clonotype was found a few times. The chain carries TRBV3-1 and TRBJ1-2, with a possible D match to TRBD1 (6 bases). Trimming took off 1 base at V and 5 bases at J, with 11 bases between the two ends. This CDR3 region has 14 residues. CDR1 is LGHDT and CDR2 is YNNKEL in the germline V gene (reference sequence). The CDR3 spells CASSQAQGSYGYTF. DNA for the CDR3: TGTGCCAGCAGCCAAGCACAGGGTTCGTATGGCTACACCTTC.

The chain joins TRBV7-6 to TRBJ2-2; D is uncertain. This CDR3 is built from 12 residues. Germline CDR1 is SGHVS and CDR2 is FNYEAQ. The V gene lost 1 base and the J gene lost 7 bases, with 4 bases spanning the gap. The CDR3 sequence is CASSLEGGELFF. DNA of the CDR3: TGTGCCAGCAGCTTAGAGGGCGGGGAGCTGTTTTTT.

This clonotype appeared a few times. The V and J genes are TRBV14 and TRBJ2-5; 9 bases fit TRBD1. Per germline, CDR1 SGHDN and CDR2 FVKESK. The CDR3 is 20 amino acids. The V segment lost 0 bases and the J segment 0 bases; nucleotides outside the gene matches: 14. As DNA, the CDR3 is TGTGCCAGCAGCCAAGATCTTCCCTCATTACAGGGGGCCCACCAAGAGACCCAGTACTTC. Protein product: CASSQDLPSLQGAHQETQYF. The variable domain in full, completed from reference TRBV14 and TRBJ2-5, reads EAGVTQFPSHSVIEKGQTVTLRCDPISGHDNLYWYRRVMGKEIKFLLHFVKESKQDESGMPNNRFLAERTGGTYSTLKVQPAELEDSGVYFCASSQDLPSLQGAHQETQYFGPGTRLLVL.

This clonotype was seen at least ten times. The J gene is TRBJ1-6, the V gene TRBV7-2, with no clear D. The V and J ends lost 4 bases and 9 bases respectively, with 16 bases between them. CDR1 and CDR2 (germline): SGHTA, FQGNSA. This CDR3 contains 15 residues. The CDR3: CASSSSWVGGSPLHF. The CDR3 region has the DNA TGTGCCAGCAGCTCTAGCTGGGTTGGTGGTTCACCCCTCCACTTT.